The next 22 T cell receptor beta chains were all read from a single sample in a study of OX40 agonist ivuxolimab in advanced cancers. The protocol was immunoSEQ multiplex PCR, while the TCRdb copy is restricted to in-frame clones and leaves out a portion. The table records about 71,000 clones, about 81% of them present only once. This specimen consisted of CD4+ or CD8+ T cells sorted from blood, obtained in a trial of the OX40 agonist ivuxolimab. The receptors here all came from an adult with an advanced solid tumor such as melanoma, head and neck, liver or kidney cancer.

This clone showed up just a few times. The V call is TRBV18, the J call TRBJ2-3; 10 bases agree with TRBD2. Germline V gene sequence: CDR1 KGHSH, CDR2 LQKENI. J gave up 2 bases and V 5 bases, and 7 bases lay outside the gene matches. This CDR3 spans 16 amino acids. CDR3 in amino acids: CASSTRTSGPTDTQYF. The CDR3 DNA reads as TGTGCCAGCTCAACCAGGACTAGCGGACCCACAGATACGCAGTATTTT.

The genes are TRBV14 and TRBJ2-1; TRBD1 aligns across 9 bases. Germline CDR1 is SGHDN and CDR2 is FVKESK. This CDR3 has 16 residues. The V gene end was trimmed by 0 bases and the J gene end by 5 bases; junction bases not matched to a gene: 5. This CDR3 reads CASSQDPGQGDNEQFF. The CDR3 DNA reads as TGTGCCAGCAGCCAAGATCCGGGACAGGGAGACAATGAGCAGTTCTTC.

CDR3 residues: CASSLEGATGQYF. The DNA of the CDR3 is TGTGCCAGCAGTTTAGAGGGGGCCACCGGGCAGTACTTC. The rearrangement uses TRBV28 and TRBJ2-7, with 7 positions matching TRBD1. CDR3 length: 13 residues. The germline V gene encodes CDR1 MDHEN and CDR2 SYDVKM. Trimming cost V 2 bases and J 9 bases; bases outside gene matches: 7.

The V gene is TRBV5-8, the J gene TRBJ1-6; unclear D gene. The V gene's germline CDR1 is SGHTS and CDR2 YDEGEE. V was clipped by 3 bases and J by 7 bases, with 11 bases between them. This CDR3 spans 14 amino acids. Here the CDR3 reads CASSSDGRNSPLHF. In DNA, the CDR3 is TGTGCCAGCAGCTCGGACGGTAGAAATTCACCCCTCCACTTT.

The chain joins TRBV10-2 to TRBJ1-6; TRBD1 aligns across 10 bases. Per the germline V gene, CDR1 is WSHSY and CDR2 is SAAADI. The CDR3 consists of 14 residues. V was clipped by 0 bases and J by 10 bases; unmatched bases: 0. The chain's CDR3 is CASSESTGGSPLHF. CDR3 coding DNA: TGCGCCAGCAGTGAGTCGACAGGGGGCTCACCCCTCCACTTT.

The gene calls are TRBV9 and TRBJ2-5, with TRBD2 identical over 11 bases. Unmatched junction bases numbered 10, after V lost 4 bases and J lost 8 bases. This CDR3 contains 15 residues. CDR1 SGDLS and CDR2 YYNGEE come from the germline V gene. The CDR3 DNA sequence: TGTGCCAGCAGCTCCGAGGGGACTAGCGGTGAAACCCAGTACTTC. Translating gives CASSSEGTSGETQYF.

This clone was observed a single time. The chain carries TRBV5-6 and TRBJ2-1, with D perhaps TRBD2 (7 bases). CDR1 and CDR2 (germline): SGHDT, YYEEEE. The length of the CDR3 is 17 residues. V was clipped by 4 bases and J by 0 bases, with 17 bases between them. DNA for the CDR3: TGTGCCAGCAGCAGGGGGGGAGATCTAAGCTCCTACAATGAGCAGTTCTTC. As protein: CASSRGGDLSSYNEQFF. The whole variable domain, filled in from reference TRBV5-6 and TRBJ2-1, reads DAGVTQSPTHLIKTRGQQVTLRCSPKSGHDTVSWYQQALGQGPQFIFQYYEEEERQRGNFPDRFSGHQFPNYSSELNVNALLLGDSALYLCASSRGGDLSSYNEQFFGPGTRLTVL.

This sequence joins TRBV7-2 and TRBJ2-6; 8 bases are shared with TRBD1. The germline CDR1 and CDR2 sequences are SGHTA and FQGNSA. Trimming at V came to 5 bases and at J to 4 bases, leaving 7 bases not matched to a gene. The CDR3 length is 16 residues. CDR3 loop: CASSQDTGGGANVLTF. As DNA, the CDR3 is TGTGCCAGCAGCCAAGATACAGGGGGAGGGGCCAACGTCCTGACTTTC.

V usage is TRBV4-3 and J usage is TRBJ2-7, with a possible D match to TRBD2 (5 bases). V lost 4 bases and J lost 0, with 13 bases in between. Germline V gene sequence: CDR1 LGHNA, CDR2 YSLEER. The CDR3 spans 15 residues. The CDR3 nucleotides read TGCGCCAGCAGCCCCTCCAGCGGAGTCTCCTACGAGCAGTACTTC. The encoded protein is CASSPSSGVSYEQYF.

The chain carries TRBV19 and TRBJ1-1; D gene unclear. CDR1 is LNHDA and CDR2 is SQIVND in the germline V gene (reference sequence). This CDR3 is built from 11 residues. Trimming shortened V by 7 bases and J by 4 bases, and 7 bases separated the two germline ends. This CDR3 is CASMRVTEAFF. The CDR3 DNA sequence: TGTGCCAGTATGCGGGTCACTGAAGCTTTCTTT.

The chain uses TRBV5-1 and TRBJ2-7; either TRBD1 or TRBD2 may fit D (5 bases each). V lost 0 bases to trimming and J lost 5 bases, with 12 bases between them. Germline-derived CDR1 and CDR2 are SGHRS and YFSETQ. The CDR3 runs 14 residues. The chain's CDR3 is CASSLGDPGHEQYF. DNA for the CDR3: TGCGCCAGCAGCTTGGGGGACCCTGGGCACGAGCAGTACTTC.

V usage is TRBV10-3 and J usage is TRBJ2-3, with 10 bases aligning to TRBD2. The V segment lost 6 bases and the J segment 2 bases; nucleotides outside the gene matches: 5. Germline assignment: CDR1 ENHRY and CDR2 SYGVKD. This CDR3 spans 15 amino acids. In DNA form, the CDR3 reads TGTGCCATCAGCTCTAGCGGGGGCCTCACAGATACGCAGTATTTT. Amino acid sequence: CAISSSGGLTDTQYF.

The chain couples TRBV6-1 to TRBJ2-5; either TRBD1 or TRBD2 may supply D (6 bases each). Germline V gives CDR1 MNHNS, CDR2 SASEGT. Trimming took off 8 bases at V and 7 bases at J, with 23 bases between the two ends. The CDR3 has 15 amino acids. The CDR3 is CASRGLAQGRGTQYF. CDR3 coding DNA: TGTGCCAGCCGGGGACTCGCACAGGGACGGGGGACCCAGTACTTC.

V and J are TRBV2 and TRBJ2-3, with TRBD2 matching 11 bases. J was trimmed by 4 bases and V by 2 bases; bases with no gene match: 11. Looked up from germline, CDR1 is SNHLY and CDR2 is FYNNEI. CDR3 length: 18 residues. This chain's CDR3 is CASSESLAGGVLADTQYF. In nucleotides, the CDR3 is TGTGCCAGCAGTGAATCGTTAGCGGGAGGGGTTTTGGCAGATACGCAGTATTTT.

Written as DNA, the CDR3 is TGTGCCAGCAGCCTTCGGGGGCAGCCCCAGCATTTT. It encodes CASSLRGQPQHF. The chain is built from TRBV28 and TRBJ1-5, with TRBD1 as a possible D gene (5 bases). Germline V gene data show CDR1 as MDHEN and CDR2 as SYDVKM. CDR3 length: 12 amino acids. Trimming left V 6 bases short and J 7 bases short, with 10 bases between.

V and J are TRBV30 and TRBJ2-1, with no clear D. This CDR3 region has 14 residues. Trimming took 2 bases from V and 9 from J, leaving 17 bases between them. The V gene's germline CDR1 is GTSNPN and CDR2 SVGIG (reference sequence). The CDR3 region is CAWSLRQLGVEQFF. As DNA, the CDR3 is TGTGCCTGGAGTCTACGGCAACTGGGTGTTGAGCAGTTCTTC.

This clone has only one observation. The chain recombines TRBV6-1 with TRBJ1-1; TRBD1 aligns across 7 bases. This CDR3 spans 15 amino acids. The germline V gene encodes CDR1 MNHNS and CDR2 SASEGT. Trimming removed 8 bases from V and 4 bases from J; junction bases left unmatched: 13. CDR3 bases: TGTGCCAGCTCAACGGGCAGGGGGTGGACCACTGAAGCTTTCTTT. Translating it yields CASSTGRGWTTEAFF.

The chain has TRBV10-3 and TRBJ2-3; 12 nucleotides align to TRBD2. This CDR3 is built from 18 residues. Germline V gene data show CDR1 as ENHRY and CDR2 as SYGVKD. The ends lost 3 bases at V and 2 bases at J; junction bases unmatched: 9. The DNA of the CDR3 is TGTGCCATCAGTGAAACCCGGACTAGCGGGGTTTACACAGATACGCAGTATTTT. This sequence encodes CAISETRTSGVYTDTQYF.

This sequence joins TRBV25-1 and TRBJ2-5; D remains ambiguous. The germline CDR1 and CDR2 sequences are MGHDK and SYGVNS. Trimming pared 1 base from V and 2 bases from J, leaving 8 bases between. This CDR3 region has 14 residues. CDR3 sequence reads: CASSESGRQETQYF. DNA of the CDR3: TGTGCCAGCAGTGAATCAGGCCGTCAAGAGACCCAGTACTTC.

This clone was seen a few times. The chain carries TRBV27 and TRBJ2-1; D possibly uses TRBD1 or TRBD2 (5 bases each). The CDR3 covers 19 residues. V lost 3 bases, J lost 1 base, and 22 bases lay in between. Germline CDR1 reads MNHEY; CDR2 reads SMNVEV (reference sequence). The CDR3 sequence is CASSFSFRDRDGSYNEQFF. CDR3 in DNA: TGTGCCAGCAGTTTCAGTTTTCGGGACCGCGACGGTTCCTACAATGAGCAGTTCTTC.

The chain links TRBV7-3 to TRBJ2-5; TRBD1 is a possible D gene (5 bases). Germline V CDR1 and CDR2: SGHTA, FQGTGA. This CDR3 is built from 14 residues. The germline V and J ends were trimmed by 5 bases and 4 bases, with 14 bases remaining between them. The CDR3 DNA reads TGTGCCAGCAGCCCCACAAGGGGTTCAGAGACCCAGTACTTC. This sequence encodes CASSPTRGSETQYF.

A word on this clone: Sequence at one end of the junction differs from germline and may be a read error. The chain is built from TRBV9 and TRBJ1-1; D is ambiguous. The CDR3 has 15 amino acids. Germline CDR1 and CDR2: SGDLS and YYNGEE. CDR3 sequence: CAGSPRVGYNTEAFF. The DNA for the CDR3 is TGTGCCGGCAGCCCTCGAGTGGGGTATAACACTGAAGCTTTCTTT.